Listed below are T cell receptor beta chains from one sample, sequenced in a study of CD8+CD57+ T cells in acquired aplastic anemia. Using its own MiXCR run on the reads, TCRdb lists one record per CDR3 protein. Of 400,000 to 450,000 distinct CDR3 sequences in the sample, roughly 64% were seen once. The material sequenced was sorted CD4+, CD8+, or CD8+CD57+ T cells (not recorded which) from PBMCs. The receptor source for this set is a human donor in good health, serving as a control. CDR3s include the opening cysteine and the closing phenylalanine or tryptophan. The D gene is left open where the match is weak. Where a row states a size, it is once, few, many or the class of an expanded clone; other rows omit it.

TRBD1	NA	TRBV5-5	TRBJ1-5	CASSSGTGINQPQHF	TGTGCCAGCAGCTCCGGGACAGGGATTAATCAGCCCCAGCATTTT
TRBD2	NA	TRBV20-1	TRBJ2-3	CSVRLAVTDTQYF	TGCAGTGTCAGACTAGCGGTCACAGATACGCAGTATTTT
NA	many	TRBV7-8	TRBJ2-3	CASSFAGISNTQYF	TGTGCCAGCAGCTTCGCGGGGATCTCCAATACGCAGTATTTT
NA	many	TRBV5-1	TRBJ1-2	CASSLARQPSTNYGYTF	TGCGCCAGCAGCTTGGCTCGGCAGCCCTCTACTAACTATGGCTACACCTTC
NA	many	TRBV12-3/TRBV12-4	TRBJ1-1	CASSLTGMNTEAFF	TGTGCCAGCAGCCTTACAGGGATGAACACTGAAGCTTTCTTT
NA	NA	TRBV19	TRBJ1-5	CASTPGQNQPQHF	TGTGCCAGTACCCCTGGGCAGAATCAGCCCCAGCATTTT
NA	NA	TRBV7-2	TRBJ2-7	CASSIQDAQTYEQYF	TGTGCCAGCAGCATACAGGACGCCCAAACCTACGAGCAGTACTTC
TRBD2	NA	TRBV9	TRBJ2-1	CASSLGATRERYNEQFF	TGTGCCAGCAGCTTAGGGGCGACGCGGGAGAGATACAATGAGCAGTTCTTC
NA	NA	TRBV25-1	TRBJ2-3	CASSEPRGGATQYF	TGTGCCAGCAGTGAACCCCGAGGAGGGGCTACGCAGTATTTT
NA	NA	TRBV10-1	TRBJ2-7	CASSATGRSYEQYF	TGCGCCAGCAGTGCCACAGGGCGCTCCTACGAGCAGTACTTC
TRBD2	NA	TRBV20-1	TRBJ2-5	CSATSTSGLTQYF	TGCAGTGCTACCTCCACTAGCGGCCTCACCCAGTACTTC
NA	NA	TRBV20-1	TRBJ1-1	CSARAPAYTEAFF	TGCAGTGCTAGAGCCCCGGCGTACACTGAAGCTTTCTTT
NA	once	TRBV20-1	TRBJ1-1	CSAREVGRVYTEAFF	TGCAGTGCTAGGGAGGTAGGACGGGTGTACACTGAAGCTTTCTTT
NA	NA	TRBV19	TRBJ2-7	CASSRLAGTGYEQYF	TGTGCCAGTAGTAGACTAGCCGGGACAGGCTACGAGCAGTACTTC
NA	NA	TRBV7-9	TRBJ1-2	CASSSQVALDGYTF	TGTGCCAGCAGCTCACAGGTGGCCTTGGATGGCTATACCTTC
NA	many	TRBV6-5	TRBJ2-3	CASSFEARATDTQYF	TGTGCCAGCAGTTTCGAAGCCAGGGCGACAGATACGCAGTATTTT
NA	once	TRBV7-9	TRBJ1-2	CASSHEDGDFATSF	TGTGCCAGCAGCCACGAGGACGGGGACTTTGCCACCAGCTTC
TRBD2	few	TRBV2	TRBJ2-3	CASSDSGRADTQYF	TGTGCCAGCAGTGATAGCGGGAGGGCAGATACGCAGTATTTT
TRBD1	NA	TRBV9	TRBJ1-4	CASRWTGQTENLFF	TGTGCCAGCAGGTGGACAGGGCAAACTGAAAACCTGTTTTTT
NA	NA	TRBV10-2	TRBJ2-7	CASSASTLTYKQYF	TGCGCCAGCAGCGCCTCTACTCTTACCTACAAGCAGTACTTC
NA	NA	TRBV10-3	TRBJ1-1	CAISESGSITEAFF	TGTGCCATCAGTGAGTCAGGGAGTATCACTGAAGCTTTCTTT
NA	NA	TRBV9	TRBJ1-4	CASCWNLGPLRAEKLFF	TGTGCCAGCTGCTGGAACCTAGGTCCCCTACGAGCAGAAAAACTGTTTTTT
NA	once	TRBV7-9	TRBJ2-7	CASSSTDQPQHFGYF	NA
NA	NA	TRBV5-1	TRBJ1-1	CASSSNIFKGEAFF	TGCGCCAGCAGCTCCAATATCTTCAAGGGTGAAGCTTTCTTT
NA	many	TRBV18	TRBJ2-7	CASSPGTALSYEQYF	TGTGCCAGCTCACCCGGGACTGCCCTCTCCTACGAGCAGTACTTC
TRBD1	NA	TRBV6-1	TRBJ2-7	CASSESGTGPYEQYF	TGTGCCAGCAGTGAATCAGGGACAGGGCCCTACGAGCAGTACTTC
NA	NA	TRBV2	TRBJ2-3	CASNGNTDTQYF	TGTGCCAGCAACGGGAACACAGATACGCAGTATTTT
NA	NA	TRBV7-3	TRBJ1-2	CASSQDTGNYGYTF	TGCGCCAGCAGCCAAGATACTGGGAACTATGGCTACACCTTC
NA	many	TRBV6-1	TRBJ2-7	CASSESAGLNEQYF	TGTGCCAGCAGTGAATCGGCAGGGTTAAACGAGCAGTACTTC
TRBD1	NA	TRBV5-1	TRBJ1-4	CASSQDRVDTLFF	TGTGCCAGCAGCCAAGACAGGGTGGACACACTGTTTTTT
NA	NA	TRBV19	TRBJ1-1	CASSAGSAGNTEAFF	TGTGCCAGCAGCGCAGGCAGCGCGGGGAACACTGAAGCTTTCTTT
NA	NA	TRBV10-3	TRBJ2-7	CAISCGGAQTGYEQYF	TGTGCCATCAGTTGCGGTGGGGCGCAAACGGGCTACGAGCAGTACTTC
TRBD1	NA	TRBV20-1	TRBJ2-3	CSARGDPGQGSADTQYF	TGCAGTGCTAGAGGGGATCCGGGACAGGGTTCTGCAGATACGCAGTATTTT
NA	many	TRBV19	TRBJ1-1	CASSIRGNTEAFF	TGTGCCAGTAGTATCAGGGGGAACACTGAAGCTTTCTTT
NA	NA	TRBV5-4	TRBJ1-5	CASSFWDQPQHF	TGTGCCAGCAGTTTCTGGGACCAGCCCCAGCATTTT
TRBD1	few	TRBV12-3/TRBV12-4	TRBJ1-1	CASSPGQGAYTEAFF	TGTGCCAGCAGCCCCGGGCAGGGGGCGTATACTGAAGCTTTCTTT
NA	many	TRBV7-9	TRBJ2-7	CASSLDGGIYEQYF	TGTGCCAGCAGCTTAGACGGGGGAATATACGAGCAGTACTTC
TRBD1	NA	TRBV7-9	TRBJ2-7	CASSQAQGAAPSYEQYF	TGTGCCAGCAGCCAAGCACAGGGGGCGGCCCCCTCCTACGAGCAGTACTTC
NA	NA	TRBV11-3	TRBJ1-2	CASRRDRPSGGYTF	TGTGCCAGCAGGCGAGATCGGCCTTCTGGAGGCTACACCTTC